The 8 T cell receptor beta chains presented below share a single source sample, sequenced in a study of shared clonotypes between healthy human individuals. Generated by immunoSEQ multiplex PCR, the TCRdb table keeps only in-frame clones and is missing some. The sample shows over 2 million clones, roughly 95% of them seen only once. Sequencing input: naive CD4+ T cells sorted from blood. Subset in this sample: CD45RA+ positively selected. The origin of the receptors is a man between 18 and 29 years old in good health.

V usage is TRBV27 and J usage is TRBJ1-4; D unresolved. Trimming left V 7 bases short and J 6 bases short, with 9 bases between. Germline assignment: CDR1 MNHEY and CDR2 SMNVEV (reference sequence). CDR3 length equals 12 residues. The CDR3 coding sequence is TGTGCCAGCAAGCGTGGGGATGAAAAACTGTTTTTT. Amino acids: CASKRGDEKLFF.

The genes are TRBV6-6 and TRBJ1-5; no firm D call. The CDR3 extends over 14 amino acids. V was pared by 9 bases and J by 1 base, with 13 bases between. CDR1 is MNHNY and CDR2 is SVGAGI in the germline V gene (reference sequence). The CDR3 region has the DNA TGTGCCAGTAGGACGAGTGGGAGCAATCAGCCCCAGCATTTT. This gives the protein CASRTSGSNQPQHF.

The V and J genes are TRBV10-3 and TRBJ1-6; D is undetermined. The CDR3 loop spans 12 amino acids. Germline CDR1 is ENHRY and CDR2 is SYGVKD. V was pared by 11 bases and J by 8 bases, with 13 bases between. The CDR3 sequence is CAVSAGDSPLHF. DNA for the CDR3: TGTGCCGTCTCGGCTGGAGATTCACCCCTCCACTTT.

Note on this clone: Other nucleotide sequences from this sample produce the same CDR3. The rearrangement joins TRBV19 to TRBJ2-5, with a possible D match to TRBD2 (5 bases). The V gene lost 5 bases and the J gene lost 1 base, with 5 bases spanning the gap. This CDR3 contains 12 residues. Germline-derived CDR1 and CDR2 are LNHDA and SQIVND (reference sequence). Written as DNA, the CDR3 is TGTGCCAGTAGTGAGGGCCAAGAGACCCAGTACTTC. Protein sequence: CASSEGQETQYF.

CDR3 amino acids: CSVGVEDSGNTIYF. DNA for the CDR3: TGCAGCGTTGGGGTAGAAGACTCTGGAAACACCATATATTTT. The rearrangement links TRBV29-1 to TRBJ1-3; D is undetermined. From germline, CDR1 is SQVTM and CDR2 ANQGSEA. Between the trimmed V and J ends, which lost 4 bases and 0 bases, there was a span of 10 bases. The CDR3 totals 14 residues.

The V and J genes are TRBV7-2 and TRBJ1-2; a weak D match, TRBD1 (5 bases). V lost 1 base, J lost 7 bases, and 13 bases lay in between. The CDR3 has 14 residues. Germline CDR1 is SGHTA and CDR2 is FQGNSA. DNA of the CDR3: TGTGCCAGCAGCTTAGTGAGCCAGGGACCTGGCTACACCTTC. Protein sequence: CASSLVSQGPGYTF.

The rearrangement joins TRBV28 to TRBJ1-3, with a tentative D call TRBD1 (5 bases). V lost 5 bases, J lost 4 bases, and 12 bases lay in between. CDR1 and CDR2 from the germline V gene are MDHEN and SYDVKM. This CDR3 is built from 14 residues. CDR3 sequence (DNA): TGTGCCAGCAGTGTAGGAGGGACCGGAAACACCATATATTTT. As protein: CASSVGGTGNTIYF.

The chain has TRBV12-5 and TRBJ1-1; possible D gene TRBD1, 5 bases. The V gene's germline CDR1 is LGHNT and CDR2 FRNRAP. V dropped 0 bases and J dropped 8 bases, with 10 bases sitting between them. The CDR3 spans 13 residues. The CDR3: CASGLVVAGEAFF. The CDR3 DNA is TGTGCTAGTGGTTTGGTAGTCGCAGGGGAAGCTTTCTTT.